The rows below give T cell receptor beta chains drawn from one sample of a study of blood T cell repertoires in COVID-19. Here immunoSEQ multiplex PCR was the method, and the copy in TCRdb shows in-frame clones only, minus some. The sample has 350,000 to 500,000 clones, over 75% seen once. Source material: PBMCs or T cells enriched from blood (not recorded which). The receptors derive from a woman aged 18-29 years who had been exposed to COVID-19. Each CDR3 is given with its conserved first and last residue.

V gene	J gene	CDR3 protein
TRBV4-2	TRBJ1-2	CASSRPTDNSYGYTF
TRBV27	TRBJ1-6	CASSLDSPPNSPLHF
TRBV5-1	TRBJ2-1	CASSLPWDREAYNEQFF
TRBV19	TRBJ1-3	CASSIEDNTIYF
TRBV19	TRBJ2-7	CASRRGTGEYEQYF
TRBV4-1	TRBJ1-1	CASSQDFTGWTEAFF
TRBV28	TRBJ1-5	CASRTSGTGNSFLLQHF
TRBV18	TRBJ1-3	CASSPRLSPGTDSGNTIYF
TRBV27	TRBJ1-2	CASRAHGGANYGYTF
TRBV28	TRBJ1-5	CASRKAGGSNQPQHF
TRBV7-6	TRBJ2-3	CASSRSVSGSTDTQYF
TRBV30	TRBJ1-4	CAWSVRSGKNEKLFF
TRBV6-2/TRBV6-3	TRBJ1-1	CASSRRQGLNTEAFF